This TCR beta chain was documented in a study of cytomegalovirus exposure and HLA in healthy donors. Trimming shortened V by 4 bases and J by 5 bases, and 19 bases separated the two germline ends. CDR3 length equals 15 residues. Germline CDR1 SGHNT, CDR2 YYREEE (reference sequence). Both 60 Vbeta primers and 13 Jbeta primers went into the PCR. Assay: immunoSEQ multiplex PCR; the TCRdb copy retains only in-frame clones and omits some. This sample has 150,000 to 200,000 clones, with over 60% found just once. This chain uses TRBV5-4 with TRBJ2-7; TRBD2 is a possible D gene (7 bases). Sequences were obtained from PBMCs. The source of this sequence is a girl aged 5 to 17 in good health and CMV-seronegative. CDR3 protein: CASSPGPGGRNEQYF. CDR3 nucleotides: TGTGCCAGCAGCCCCGGCCCGGGGGGCCGCAACGAGCAGTACTTC.